This T cell receptor beta chain was identified in a study of cytomegalovirus exposure and HLA in healthy donors. Note on this clone: Its matching antigen is unknown.

PCR involved 60 Vbeta and 13 Jbeta primers. TCRdb keeps only in-frame clones here, not all; method: immunoSEQ multiplex PCR. The sample shows roughly 280,000 clones, 65% to 85% of them seen only once. The CDR3 loop spans 14 amino acids. From germline, CDR1 is PRHDT and CDR2 FYEKMQ (reference sequence). Germline trimming cut 5 bases from V and 7 bases from J; bases unmatched to any gene: 10. Findings and limits, study-wide: In a later analysis, most CMV-associated TCR beta chains appeared HLA-restricted.

The sequence derives from a female donor in good health and CMV-seronegative. The specimen was PBMCs. This chain uses TRBV13 with TRBJ1-2, with 7 nucleotides matching TRBD1. The CDR3 bases are TGTGCCAGCAGCCAGAGGACAGGAGGGAGTGGCTACACCTTC. This translates into CASSQRTGGSGYTF.